The 29 T cell receptor beta chains below were found in one sample sequenced in a study of shared clonotypes between healthy human individuals. Naive CD8 cells lacked CD45RO and underwent positive selection for CCR7, leaving out terminally differentiated effector memory CD45RA+ cells. Measured with immunoSEQ multiplex PCR; TCRdb has only the in-frame clones, and not every one. In the table there are 800,000 or so clones, around 96% of which are singletons. Sequencing was performed on naive CD8+ T cells sorted from blood. These receptors came from a man aged 25-45 years in good health.

V gene TRBV29-1 combines with J gene TRBJ1-1; D unresolved. The CDR3 length is 10 residues. Germline V gives CDR1 SQVTM, CDR2 ANQGSEA. Trimming took off 4 bases at V and 8 bases at J, with 8 bases between the two ends. The CDR3 loop is CSVVEDEAFF. The CDR3 DNA reads TGCAGCGTTGTGGAGGACGAAGCTTTCTTT.

The V and J genes are TRBV18 and TRBJ1-4; the D gene is possibly TRBD1 (5 bases). The CDR3 totals 14 residues. CDR1 is KGHSH, CDR2 LQKENI, per germline. Trimming removed 4 bases from V and 3 bases from J, with 9 bases in between. CDR3 in amino acids: CASSLQVPNEKLFF. The CDR3 coding sequence is TGTGCCAGCTCACTACAGGTACCTAATGAAAAACTGTTTTTT.

The chain has TRBV7-2 and TRBJ1-2; 11 bases line up with TRBD1. Trimming cost V 5 bases and J 7 bases; bases outside gene matches: 6. The CDR3 is made up of 14 amino acids. The germline gives CDR1 SGHTA, CDR2 FQGNSA. CDR3 loop: CASSPGQGAGGYTF. CDR3 coding DNA: TGTGCCAGCAGCCCCGGACAGGGGGCAGGTGGCTACACCTTC.

Note on this clone: The same CDR3 arises from other DNA sequences in this sample as well. This chain uses TRBV9 with TRBJ1-1; no clear D. Germline CDR1 and CDR2: SGDLS and YYNGEE. Between the trimmed V and J ends, which lost 2 bases and 1 base, there was a span of 12 bases. This CDR3 contains 15 residues. The CDR3 coding sequence is TGTGCCAGCAGCGTGGGAAGTTTGGGGAACACTGAAGCTTTCTTT. This gives the protein CASSVGSLGNTEAFF.

The V gene is TRBV9, the J gene TRBJ2-3; TRBD2 is a possible D gene (7 bases). CDR1 is SGDLS, CDR2 YYNGEE, per germline. V was trimmed by 7 bases and J by 2 bases, leaving 20 bases between them. The CDR3 loop spans 16 amino acids. DNA for the CDR3: TGTGCCAGCGACCTCCAGGGGAGGGGGAACACAGATACGCAGTATTTT. Residues: CASDLQGRGNTDTQYF.

The V call is TRBV25-1, the J call TRBJ2-7, with D perhaps matching TRBD1 (6 bases). CDR3 length equals 14 residues. Trimming pared 1 base from V and 5 bases from J, leaving 12 bases between. Germline CDR1 and CDR2: MGHDK and SYGVNS. The CDR3 loop is CASSESNRVHEQYF. Here the CDR3 DNA reads TGTGCCAGCAGTGAATCTAACAGGGTCCACGAGCAGTACTTC.

The V gene is TRBV19, the J gene TRBJ2-7; possible D gene TRBD1, 6 bases. The CDR3 sequence is 16 residues long. The V gene lost 1 base and the J gene lost 2 bases, with 15 bases spanning the gap. Germline CDR1 and CDR2: LNHDA and SQIVND (reference sequence). The CDR3 spells CASSIALRDNTYEQYF. The CDR3 coding sequence is TGTGCCAGTAGTATAGCCCTCCGGGACAACACCTACGAGCAGTACTTC.

This clone was picked up one time. In the same sample, other DNA sequences code for this CDR3. This chain joins TRBV9 and TRBJ2-7, with no clear D. CDR3 length equals 14 residues. CDR1 is SGDLS, CDR2 YYNGEE, per germline. Deletions cut 0 bases from V and 0 bases from J, with 7 bases between. The CDR3 bases are TGTGCCAGCAGCGTAGGAGGATTCTCCTACGAGCAGTACTTC. This sequence encodes CASSVGGFSYEQYF. The entire variable domain, with the rest obtained from reference TRBV9 and TRBJ2-7, is as follows: DSGVTQTPKHLITATGQRVTLRCSPRSGDLSVYWYQQSLDQGLQFLIQYYNGEERAKGNILERFSAQQFPDLHSELNLSSLELGDSALYFCASSVGGFSYEQYFGPGTRLTVT.

J is TRBJ1-1 and V is TRBV14, with no clear D. The CDR3 loop spans 15 amino acids. CDR1 is SGHDN and CDR2 is FVKESK in the germline V gene. The germline V and J ends were trimmed by 1 base and 0 bases, with 9 bases remaining between them. This CDR3 is CASSQVTGMNTEAFF. The CDR3 DNA follows: TGTGCCAGCAGCCAAGTCACCGGGATGAACACTGAAGCTTTCTTT.

In DNA, the CDR3 is TGTGCCAGCAGTTCGGGAGTACTCGAGCAGTACTTC. Translated: CASSSGVLEQYF. This chain connects TRBV5-6 to TRBJ2-7, with a weak D call TRBD2 (6 bases). The CDR3 is 12 amino acids. Germline V gene data show CDR1 as SGHDT and CDR2 as YYEEEE. Trimming shortened V by 5 bases and J by 6 bases, and 12 bases separated the two germline ends.

This chain uses TRBV7-2 with TRBJ1-3, with 8 nucleotides matching TRBD1. This CDR3 is built from 16 residues. In germline, CDR1 is SGHTA, CDR2 FQGNSA. Losses at the gene ends were 1 base for V and 4 bases for J; bases not matched to a gene: 6. As DNA, the CDR3 is TGTGCCAGCAGCTTAGGACTGGGACAGGAAGGAAACACCATATATTTT. This encodes CASSLGLGQEGNTIYF.

With regard to this clone: One junction end disagrees with the germline gene, perhaps due to a read error. V gene TRBV7-9 combines with J gene TRBJ2-1; D uncertain. The CDR3 is 13 residues long. Germline V gene lookup returns CDR1 SEHNR and CDR2 FQNEAQ (reference sequence). CDR3 region: CASSSAALDTFLF. The CDR3 DNA sequence: TGTGCCAGCAGCTCAGCCGCGTTAGATACTTTCCTCTTC.

The gene calls are TRBV27 and TRBJ2-7; D possibly uses TRBD1 or TRBD2 (6 bases each). V was cut by 6 bases and J by 3 bases, with 12 bases left in between. The CDR3 runs 13 residues. Germline V gene sequence: CDR1 MNHEY, CDR2 SMNVEV (reference sequence). The CDR3 protein is CASSQGGGYEQYF. The DNA of the CDR3 is TGTGCCAGCAGCCAAGGGGGAGGCTACGAGCAGTACTTC.

The J gene is TRBJ2-7, the V gene TRBV21-1; no check of the table's D call, TRBD1, against the DNA was made. TRBV21-1 is described as a pseudogene. The CDR3 sequence is 14 residues long. The CDR3 sequence is CASTPRLSSYEQYF. CDR3 nucleotides: TGTGCCAGCACCCCCAGGTTAAGCTCCTACGAGCAGTACTTC.

The chain combines TRBV27 with TRBJ1-1; D is perhaps TRBD1 (5 bases). The CDR3 has 13 residues. V lost 5 bases and J lost 7, with 14 bases in between. CDR1 is MNHEY, CDR2 SMNVEV, per germline (reference sequence). In DNA, the CDR3 is TGTGCCAGCAGTAAGGGACCGGCCCTTGAAGCTTTCTTT. Protein sequence: CASSKGPALEAFF.

The chain links TRBV27 to TRBJ2-1, with D hard to call. V lost 4 bases and J lost 5, with 12 bases in between. The CDR3 has 14 amino acids. Germline loops: CDR1 MNHEY, CDR2 SMNVEV (reference sequence). The CDR3 sequence: CASSSQGTNNEQFF. The CDR3 DNA reads TGTGCCAGCAGTTCTCAAGGAACGAACAATGAGCAGTTCTTC.

The chain employs TRBV13 and TRBJ1-2; TRBD1 aligns across 11 bases. This CDR3 has 14 residues. Germline V CDR1 and CDR2: PRHDT, FYEKMQ (reference sequence). J lost 12 bases, V lost 5 bases, and 11 bases had no gene match. The CDR3 DNA sequence: TGTGCCAGCAGCCGGACAGGGGGCGGCTGGAGTGACACCTTC. Translated, it gives CASSRTGGGWSDTF.

The J gene is TRBJ2-7, the V gene TRBV5-4; D may match TRBD1 or TRBD2 (5 bases each). This CDR3 has 15 residues. The V end lost 4 bases, the J end lost 0 bases, and 14 bases lay between the germline ends. The germline gives CDR1 SGHNT, CDR2 YYREEE (reference sequence). The CDR3 region has the DNA TGTGCCAGCAGCCACGGATGGGGGAGCTCCTACGAGCAGTACTTC. This encodes CASSHGWGSSYEQYF. The full variable domain, with the rest looked up from reference TRBV5-4 and TRBJ2-7, is ETGVTQSPTHLIKTRGQQVTLRCSSQSGHNTVSWYQQALGQGPQFIFQYYREEENGRGNFPPRFSGLQFPNYSSELNVNALELDDSALYLCASSHGWGSSYEQYFGPGTRLTVT.

The chain recombines TRBV11-3 with TRBJ2-1; no clear D gene. The germline gives CDR1 SGHNT, CDR2 YENEEA. CDR3 length: 14 amino acids. Between the trimmed V and J ends, which lost 5 bases and 5 bases, there was a span of 13 bases. The CDR3 region is CASSPPQVNNEQFF. Written as DNA, the CDR3 is TGTGCCAGCAGCCCACCTCAGGTGAACAATGAGCAGTTCTTC.

J is TRBJ1-5 and V is TRBV14, with 9 bases lining up with TRBD1. The ends lost 6 bases at V and 0 bases at J; junction bases unmatched: 15. This CDR3 contains 19 residues. Germline assignment: CDR1 SGHDN and CDR2 FVKESK. The CDR3 protein is CASSSGDRVSGFSNQPQHF. CDR3 sequence (DNA): TGTGCCAGCAGTTCCGGGGACAGGGTTAGTGGTTTTAGCAATCAGCCCCAGCATTTT.

The DNA for the CDR3 is TGTGCCATCAGTGGAGAAGGGAGCGACACCGGGGAGCTGTTTTTT. Amino acids: CAISGEGSDTGELFF. The rearrangement uses TRBV10-3 and TRBJ2-2; a possible D gene is TRBD2 (5 bases). The CDR3 is 15 amino acids. Germline assignment: CDR1 ENHRY and CDR2 SYGVKD. Trimming removed 4 bases from V and 3 bases from J, with 12 bases in between.

This rearrangement joins TRBV14 to TRBJ2-3, with D perhaps TRBD1 or TRBD2 (5 bases each). Trimming took 8 bases from V and 0 from J, leaving 12 bases between them. CDR1 is SGHDN and CDR2 is FVKESK in the germline V gene. This CDR3 region has 14 residues. The CDR3 region has the DNA TGTGCCAGCGGTTGGGGCGGGAGCACAGATACGCAGTATTTT. This codes for CASGWGGSTDTQYF.

This clone was recorded only once. Other DNA variants within this sample encode the same CDR3. This chain connects TRBV9 to TRBJ2-7; D gene ambiguous. The CDR3 has 14 residues. The germline V and J ends were trimmed by 2 bases and 0 bases, with 9 bases remaining between them. Germline CDR1 and CDR2: SGDLS and YYNGEE. CDR3 loop: CASSVQESSYEQYF. As DNA, the CDR3 is TGTGCCAGCAGCGTTCAGGAGAGCTCCTACGAGCAGTACTTC.

The sample holds one count of this clone. The gene calls are TRBV11-3 and TRBJ2-7; a weak D match, TRBD1 (5 bases). V lost 1 base and J 4 bases, leaving 17 bases between the germline ends. Germline CDR1 reads SGHNT; CDR2 reads YENEEA. CDR3 size: 16 residues. The CDR3 coding sequence is TGTGCCAGCAGCTTAGTTCAGGGTGTTTCCCCTTACGAGCAGTACTTC. Translating gives CASSLVQGVSPYEQYF. Complete variable domain (other parts from reference TRBV11-3 and TRBJ2-7): EAGVVQSPRYKIIEKKQPVAFWCNPISGHNTLYWYLQNLGQGPELLIRYENEEAVDDSQLPKDRFSAERLKGVDSTLKIQPAELGDSAVYLCASSLVQGVSPYEQYFGPGTRLTVT.

This clone was picked up one time. This chain joins TRBV9 and TRBJ2-1, with TRBD2 matching 11 bases. J gave up 7 bases and V 0 bases, and 12 bases lay outside the gene matches. The CDR3 totals 18 residues. In germline, CDR1 is SGDLS, CDR2 YYNGEE. DNA of the CDR3: TGTGCCAGCAGCGTAGGGAGGGCTAGCGGGAGGCACAGGAATGAGCAGTTCTTC. As protein: CASSVGRASGRHRNEQFF.

A remark on this clone: This could be a read error, since a much larger clone is one nucleotide away. The chain recombines TRBV7-6 with TRBJ2-7; 10 nucleotides agree with TRBD1. The CDR3 is made up of 14 amino acids. Per germline, CDR1 SGHVS and CDR2 FNYEAQ. V lost 5 bases to trimming and J lost 6 bases; unmatched junction nucleotides: 7. The CDR3: CASSPGTGEGEQYF. CDR3 sequence (DNA): TGTGCCAGCAGCCCCGGGACAGGGGAAGGCGAGCAGTACTTC.

Regarding this clone: Other nucleotide sequences in the sample specify the same CDR3. The V and J genes are TRBV9 and TRBJ2-3; 7 positions agree with TRBD2. The CDR3 length is 15 residues. Germline V gene sequence: CDR1 SGDLS, CDR2 YYNGEE. V lost 0 bases, J lost 0 bases, and 1 base stayed unmatched. The DNA of the CDR3 is TGTGCCAGCAGCGTAGGACTAGCTAGCACAGATACGCAGTATTTT. Protein sequence: CASSVGLASTDTQYF.

V gene TRBV5-6 combines with J gene TRBJ2-5; D remains ambiguous. CDR1 and CDR2 from the germline V gene are SGHDT and YYEEEE. The ends were cut back, 2 bases at V and 1 base at J, with 6 bases in the middle. The CDR3 spans 13 residues. The CDR3 sequence is CASSFLGQETQYF. CDR3 DNA sequence: TGTGCCAGCAGCTTTCTGGGCCAAGAGACCCAGTACTTC.

This clone has a single count. The chain recombines TRBV25-1 with TRBJ2-1; the D is unclear. This CDR3 has 15 amino acids. Looked up from germline, CDR1 is MGHDK and CDR2 is SYGVNS. The germline V and J ends were trimmed by 3 bases and 0 bases, with 9 bases remaining between them. CDR3 amino acids: CASSDPSSSYNEQFF. The CDR3 region has the DNA TGTGCCAGCAGTGACCCGAGCAGCTCCTACAATGAGCAGTTCTTC.